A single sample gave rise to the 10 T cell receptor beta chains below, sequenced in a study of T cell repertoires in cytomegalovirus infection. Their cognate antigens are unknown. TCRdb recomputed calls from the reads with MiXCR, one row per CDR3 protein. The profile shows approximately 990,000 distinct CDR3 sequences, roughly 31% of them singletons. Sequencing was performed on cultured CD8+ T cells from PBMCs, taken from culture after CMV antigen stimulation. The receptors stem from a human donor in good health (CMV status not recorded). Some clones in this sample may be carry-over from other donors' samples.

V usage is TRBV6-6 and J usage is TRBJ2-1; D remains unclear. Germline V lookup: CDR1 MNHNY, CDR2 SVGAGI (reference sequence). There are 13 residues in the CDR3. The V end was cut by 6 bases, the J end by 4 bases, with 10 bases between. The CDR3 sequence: CASRKRDYNEQFF. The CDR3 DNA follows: TGTGCCAGCAGGAAAAGGGATTACAATGAGCAGTTCTTC.

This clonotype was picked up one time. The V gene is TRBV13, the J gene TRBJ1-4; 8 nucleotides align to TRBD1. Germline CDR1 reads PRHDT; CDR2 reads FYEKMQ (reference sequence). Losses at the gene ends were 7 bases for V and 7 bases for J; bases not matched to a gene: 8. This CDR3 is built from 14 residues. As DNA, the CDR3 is TGTGCCAGCACCCCAGGGGGCGCGGGTGAAAAACTGTTTTTT. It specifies CASTPGGAGEKLFF.

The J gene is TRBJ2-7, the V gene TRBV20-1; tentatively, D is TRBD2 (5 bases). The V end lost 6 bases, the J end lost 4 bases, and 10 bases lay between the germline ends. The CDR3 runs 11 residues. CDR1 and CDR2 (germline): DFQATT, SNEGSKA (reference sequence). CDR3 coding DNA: TGCAGTGCGCCGGGGAATTACGAGCAGTACGTC. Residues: CSAPGNYEQYV.

The CDR3 protein is CASSRRAGGYNEQFF. CDR3 sequence (DNA): TGTGCCAGCAGCCGTCGGGCGGGGGGTTACAATGAGCAGTTCTTC. The chain carries TRBV28 and TRBJ2-1, with 8 positions matching TRBD2. The V gene's germline CDR1 is MDHEN and CDR2 SYDVKM. Trimming at V came to 6 bases and at J to 4 bases, leaving 8 bases not matched to a gene. The CDR3 runs to 15 residues.

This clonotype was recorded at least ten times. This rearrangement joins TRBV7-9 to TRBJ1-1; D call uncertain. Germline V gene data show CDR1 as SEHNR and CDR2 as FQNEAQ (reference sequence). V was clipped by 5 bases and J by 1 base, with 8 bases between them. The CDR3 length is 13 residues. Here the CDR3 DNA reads TGTGCCAGCAGCGACGGCCCGAACACTGAAGCTTTCTTT. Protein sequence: CASSDGPNTEAFF.

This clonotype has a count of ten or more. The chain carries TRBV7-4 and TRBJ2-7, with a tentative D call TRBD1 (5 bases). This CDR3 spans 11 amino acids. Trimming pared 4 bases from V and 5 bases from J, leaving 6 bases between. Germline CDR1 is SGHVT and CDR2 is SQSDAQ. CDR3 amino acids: CASSSRDEQYV. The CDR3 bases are TGTGCCAGCAGCTCCAGGGACGAGCAGTACGTC.

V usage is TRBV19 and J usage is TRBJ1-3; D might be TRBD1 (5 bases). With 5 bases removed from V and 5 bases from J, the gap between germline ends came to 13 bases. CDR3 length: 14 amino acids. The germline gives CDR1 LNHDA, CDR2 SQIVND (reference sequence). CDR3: CASSPRGTRNTIYF. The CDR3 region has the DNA TGTGCCAGTAGTCCTAGGGGAACTCGAAACACCATATATTTT.

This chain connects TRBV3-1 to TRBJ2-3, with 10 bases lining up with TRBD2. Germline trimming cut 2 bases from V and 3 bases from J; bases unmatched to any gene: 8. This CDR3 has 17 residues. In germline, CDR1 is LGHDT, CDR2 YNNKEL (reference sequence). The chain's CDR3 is CASSQIWASGGTDTQYF. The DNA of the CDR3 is TGTGCCAGCAGCCAAATTTGGGCTAGCGGGGGTACAGATACGCAGTATTTT.

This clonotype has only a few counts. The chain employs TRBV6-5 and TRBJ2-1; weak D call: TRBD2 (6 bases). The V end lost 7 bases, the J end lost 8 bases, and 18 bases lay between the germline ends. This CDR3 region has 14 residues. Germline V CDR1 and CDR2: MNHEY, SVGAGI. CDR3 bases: TGTGCCAGCAAAAATGGGCTAGCGTTAGATGAGCAGTTCTTC. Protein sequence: CASKNGLALDEQFF.

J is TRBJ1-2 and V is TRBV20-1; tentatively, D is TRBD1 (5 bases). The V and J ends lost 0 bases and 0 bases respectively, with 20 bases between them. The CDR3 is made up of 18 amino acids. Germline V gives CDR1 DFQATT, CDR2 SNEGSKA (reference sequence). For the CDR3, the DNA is TGCAGTGCTAGAGATCGGGGCAGCGTACAAAATCCTAACTATGGCTACACCTTC. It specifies CSARDRGSVQNPNYGYTF.